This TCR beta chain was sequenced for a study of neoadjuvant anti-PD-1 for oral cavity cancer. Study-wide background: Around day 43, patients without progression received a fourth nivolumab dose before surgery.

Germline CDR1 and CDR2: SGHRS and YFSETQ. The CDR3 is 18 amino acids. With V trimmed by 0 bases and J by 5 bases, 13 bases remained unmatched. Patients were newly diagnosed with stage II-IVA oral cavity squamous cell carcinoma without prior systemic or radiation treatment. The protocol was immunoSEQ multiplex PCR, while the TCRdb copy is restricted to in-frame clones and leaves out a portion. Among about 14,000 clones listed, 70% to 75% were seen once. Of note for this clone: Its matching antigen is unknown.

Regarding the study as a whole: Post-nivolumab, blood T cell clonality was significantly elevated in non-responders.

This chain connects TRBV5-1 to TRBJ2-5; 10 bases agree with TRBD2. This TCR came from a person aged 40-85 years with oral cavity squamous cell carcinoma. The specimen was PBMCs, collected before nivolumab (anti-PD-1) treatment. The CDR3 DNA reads TGCGCCAGCAGCTTGGTATCTAGCGGGGGCCCTATGGGGGAGACCCAGTACTTC. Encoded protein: CASSLVSSGGPMGETQYF.